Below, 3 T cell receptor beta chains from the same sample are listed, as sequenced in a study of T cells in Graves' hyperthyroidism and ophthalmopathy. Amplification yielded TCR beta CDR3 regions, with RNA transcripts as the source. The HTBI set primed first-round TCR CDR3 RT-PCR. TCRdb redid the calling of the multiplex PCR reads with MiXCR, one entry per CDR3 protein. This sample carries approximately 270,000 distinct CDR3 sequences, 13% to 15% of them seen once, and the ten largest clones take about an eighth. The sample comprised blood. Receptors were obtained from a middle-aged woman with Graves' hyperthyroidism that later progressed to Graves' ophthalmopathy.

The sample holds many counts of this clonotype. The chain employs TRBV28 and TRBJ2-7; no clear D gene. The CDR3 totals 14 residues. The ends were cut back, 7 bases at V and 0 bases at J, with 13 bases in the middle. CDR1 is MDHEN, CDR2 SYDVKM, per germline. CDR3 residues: CASTRSGVSYEQYF. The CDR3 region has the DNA TGTGCCAGCACCAGGTCTGGGGTCTCCTACGAGCAGTACTTC.

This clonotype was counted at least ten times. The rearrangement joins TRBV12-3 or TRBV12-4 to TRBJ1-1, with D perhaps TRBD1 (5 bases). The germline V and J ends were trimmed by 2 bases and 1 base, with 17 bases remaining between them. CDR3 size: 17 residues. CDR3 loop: CASSLRRRGRGNTEAFF. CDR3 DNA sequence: TGTGCCAGCAGTTTAAGGCGAAGGGGAAGGGGGAACACTGAAGCTTTCTTT.

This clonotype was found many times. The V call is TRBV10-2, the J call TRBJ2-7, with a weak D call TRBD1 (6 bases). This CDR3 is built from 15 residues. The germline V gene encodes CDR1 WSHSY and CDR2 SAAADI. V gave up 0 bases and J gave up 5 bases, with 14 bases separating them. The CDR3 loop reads CASSESHSGDDEQYF. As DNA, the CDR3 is TGCGCCAGCAGTGAGTCACATTCAGGGGACGACGAGCAGTACTTC.